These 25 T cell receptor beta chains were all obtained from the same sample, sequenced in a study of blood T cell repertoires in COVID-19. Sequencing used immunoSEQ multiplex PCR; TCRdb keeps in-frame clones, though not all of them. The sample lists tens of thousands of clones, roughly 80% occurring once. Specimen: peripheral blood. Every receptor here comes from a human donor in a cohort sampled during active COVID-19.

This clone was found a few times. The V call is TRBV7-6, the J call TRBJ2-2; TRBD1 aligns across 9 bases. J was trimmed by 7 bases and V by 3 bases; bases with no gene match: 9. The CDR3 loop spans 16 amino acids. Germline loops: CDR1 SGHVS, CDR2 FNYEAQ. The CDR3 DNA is TGTGCCAGCAGCTTCGGGACAGGGCCCTTGAGCGGGGAGCTGTTTTTT. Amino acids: CASSFGTGPLSGELFF.

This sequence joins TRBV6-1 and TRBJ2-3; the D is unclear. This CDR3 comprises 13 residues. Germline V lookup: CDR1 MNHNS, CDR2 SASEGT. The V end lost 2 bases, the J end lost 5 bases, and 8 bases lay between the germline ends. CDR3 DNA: TGTGCCAGCAGTGAAACGGTCCTAGATACGCAGTATTTT. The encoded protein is CASSETVLDTQYF.

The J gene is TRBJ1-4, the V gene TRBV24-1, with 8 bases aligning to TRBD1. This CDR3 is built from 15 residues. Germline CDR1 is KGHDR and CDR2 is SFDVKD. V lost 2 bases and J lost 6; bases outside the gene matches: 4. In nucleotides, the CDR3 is TGTGCCACCAGTGATTCCCGGACAGGGTATGAAAAACTGTTTTTT. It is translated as CATSDSRTGYEKLFF.

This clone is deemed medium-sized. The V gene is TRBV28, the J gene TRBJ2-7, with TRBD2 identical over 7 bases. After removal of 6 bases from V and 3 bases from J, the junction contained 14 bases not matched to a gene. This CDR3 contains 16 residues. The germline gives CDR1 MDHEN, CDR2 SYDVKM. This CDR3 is CASRSTPSGVYYEQYF. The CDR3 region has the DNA TGTGCCAGCAGGTCAACTCCTAGCGGAGTCTACTACGAGCAGTACTTC.

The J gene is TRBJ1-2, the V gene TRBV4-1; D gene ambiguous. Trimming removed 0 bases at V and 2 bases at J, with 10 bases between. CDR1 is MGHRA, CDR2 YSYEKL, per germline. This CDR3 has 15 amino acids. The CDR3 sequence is CASSQDSAGNYGYTF. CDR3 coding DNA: TGCGCCAGCAGCCAAGATTCCGCAGGCAACTATGGCTACACCTTC.

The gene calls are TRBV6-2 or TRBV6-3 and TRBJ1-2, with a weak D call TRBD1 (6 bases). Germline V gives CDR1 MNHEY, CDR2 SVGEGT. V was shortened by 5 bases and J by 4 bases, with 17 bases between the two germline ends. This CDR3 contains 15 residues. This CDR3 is CASSHRQDFSYGYTF. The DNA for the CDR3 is TGTGCCAGCAGTCATCGACAGGATTTTTCCTATGGCTACACCTTC.

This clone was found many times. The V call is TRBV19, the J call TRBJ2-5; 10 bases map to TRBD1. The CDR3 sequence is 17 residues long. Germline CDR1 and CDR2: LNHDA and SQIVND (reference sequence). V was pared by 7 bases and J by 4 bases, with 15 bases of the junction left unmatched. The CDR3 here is CASTPYGRDRGRETQYF. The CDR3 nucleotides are TGTGCCAGTACCCCCTACGGTCGGGACAGGGGCCGAGAGACCCAGTACTTC.

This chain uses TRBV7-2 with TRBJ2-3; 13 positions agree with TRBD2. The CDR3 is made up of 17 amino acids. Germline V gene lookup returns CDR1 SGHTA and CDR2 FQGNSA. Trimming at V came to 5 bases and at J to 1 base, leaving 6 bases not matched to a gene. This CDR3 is CASSPPGTSGGTDTQYF. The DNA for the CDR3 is TGTGCCAGCAGCCCCCCCGGGACTAGCGGGGGCACAGATACGCAGTATTTT.

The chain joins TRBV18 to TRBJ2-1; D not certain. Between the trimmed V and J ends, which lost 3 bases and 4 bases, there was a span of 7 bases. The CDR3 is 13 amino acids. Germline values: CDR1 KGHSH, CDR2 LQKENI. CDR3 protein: CASSPGPYNEQFF. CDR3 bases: TGTGCCAGCTCACCTGGGCCTTACAATGAGCAGTTCTTC.

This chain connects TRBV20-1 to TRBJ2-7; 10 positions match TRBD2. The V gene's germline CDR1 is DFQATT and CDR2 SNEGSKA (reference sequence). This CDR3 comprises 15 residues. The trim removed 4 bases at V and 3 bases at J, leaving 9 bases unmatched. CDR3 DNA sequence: TGCAGTGCTACTGAGGGACTAGCGAACTACTACGAGCAGTACTTC. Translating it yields CSATEGLANYYEQYF.

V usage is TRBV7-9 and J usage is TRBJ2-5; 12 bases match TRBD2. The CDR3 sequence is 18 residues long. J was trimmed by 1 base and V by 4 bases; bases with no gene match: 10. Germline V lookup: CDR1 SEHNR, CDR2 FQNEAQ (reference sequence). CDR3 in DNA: TGTGCCAGCAGCTCAGGGACTAGCGGGCCGACGCCCCAAGAGACCCAGTACTTC. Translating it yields CASSSGTSGPTPQETQYF.

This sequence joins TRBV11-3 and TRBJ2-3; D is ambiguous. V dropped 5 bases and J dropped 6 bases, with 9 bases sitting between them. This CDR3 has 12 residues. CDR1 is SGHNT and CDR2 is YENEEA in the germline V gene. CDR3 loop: CASSTRADTQYF. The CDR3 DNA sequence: TGTGCCAGCAGCACCCGCGCGGATACGCAGTATTTT.

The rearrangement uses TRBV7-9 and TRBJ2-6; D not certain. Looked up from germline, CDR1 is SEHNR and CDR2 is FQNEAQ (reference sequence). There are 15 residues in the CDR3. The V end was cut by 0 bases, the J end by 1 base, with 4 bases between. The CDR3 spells CASSLAESGANVLTF. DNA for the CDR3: TGTGCCAGCAGCTTAGCGGAGTCTGGGGCCAACGTCCTGACTTTC.

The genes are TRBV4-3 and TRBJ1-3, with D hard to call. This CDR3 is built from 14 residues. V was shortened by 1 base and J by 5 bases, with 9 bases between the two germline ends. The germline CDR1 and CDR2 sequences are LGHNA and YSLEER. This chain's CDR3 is CASSQAGRRNTIYF. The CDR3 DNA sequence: TGCGCCAGCAGCCAAGCAGGCCGACGAAACACCATATATTTT.

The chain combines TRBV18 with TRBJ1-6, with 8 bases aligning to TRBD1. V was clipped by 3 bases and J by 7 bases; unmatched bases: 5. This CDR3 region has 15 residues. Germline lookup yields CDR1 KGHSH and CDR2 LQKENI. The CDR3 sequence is CASSPGQGANSPLHF. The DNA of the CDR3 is TGTGCCAGCTCACCTGGACAGGGTGCCAATTCACCCCTCCACTTT.

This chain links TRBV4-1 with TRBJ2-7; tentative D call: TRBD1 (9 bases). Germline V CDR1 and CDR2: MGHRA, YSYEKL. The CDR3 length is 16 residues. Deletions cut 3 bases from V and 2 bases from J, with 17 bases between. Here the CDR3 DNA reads TGCGCCAGCAGCCACTCGGGAGGGGACAGGGCCTACGAGCAGTACTTC. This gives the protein CASSHSGGDRAYEQYF.

CDR3 sequence (DNA): TGTGCCAGCAGTTTTCACCAGGGCGAGCAGTACTTC. It encodes CASSFHQGEQYF. V is TRBV28 and J is TRBJ2-7; D is perhaps TRBD1 (5 bases). CDR1 and CDR2 (germline): MDHEN, SYDVKM. V was shortened by 3 bases and J by 6 bases, with 9 bases between the two germline ends. This CDR3 is built from 12 residues.

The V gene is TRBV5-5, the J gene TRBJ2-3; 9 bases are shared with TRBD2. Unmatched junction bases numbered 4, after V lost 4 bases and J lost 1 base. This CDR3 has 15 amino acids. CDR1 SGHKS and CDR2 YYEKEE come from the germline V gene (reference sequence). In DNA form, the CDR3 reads TGTGCCAGCAGCCCACTAGCGGGTGGCACAGATACGCAGTATTTT. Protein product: CASSPLAGGTDTQYF.

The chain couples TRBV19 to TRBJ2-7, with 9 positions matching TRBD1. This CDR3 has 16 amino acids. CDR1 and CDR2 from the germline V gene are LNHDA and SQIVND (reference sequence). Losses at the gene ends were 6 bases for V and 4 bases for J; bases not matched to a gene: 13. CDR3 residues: CASSHLPGQGLYEQYF. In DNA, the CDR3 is TGTGCCAGTAGCCATCTCCCGGGACAGGGTTTGTACGAGCAGTACTTC.

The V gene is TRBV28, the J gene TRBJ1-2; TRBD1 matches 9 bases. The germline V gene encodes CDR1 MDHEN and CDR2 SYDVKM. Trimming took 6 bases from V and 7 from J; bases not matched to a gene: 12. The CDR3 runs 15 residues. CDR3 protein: CASSLHDRGSAGYTF. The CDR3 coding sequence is TGTGCCAGCAGCCTACACGACAGGGGGTCAGCTGGCTACACCTTC.

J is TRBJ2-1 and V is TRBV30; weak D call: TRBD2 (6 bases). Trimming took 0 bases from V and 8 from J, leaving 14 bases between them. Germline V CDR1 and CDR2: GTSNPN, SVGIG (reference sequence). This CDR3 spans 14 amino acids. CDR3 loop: CAWSVGGNFDEQFF. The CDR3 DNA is TGTGCCTGGAGTGTAGGCGGGAATTTTGATGAGCAGTTCTTC. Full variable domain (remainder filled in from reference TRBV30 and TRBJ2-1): SQTIHQWPATLVQPVGSPLSLECTVEGTSNPNLYWYRQAAGRGLQLLFYSVGIGQISSEVPQNLSASRPQDRQFILSSKKLLLSDSGFYLCAWSVGGNFDEQFFGPGTRLTVL.

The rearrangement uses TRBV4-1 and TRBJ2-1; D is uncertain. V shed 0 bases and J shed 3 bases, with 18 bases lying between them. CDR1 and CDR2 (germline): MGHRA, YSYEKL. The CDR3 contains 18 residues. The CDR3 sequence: CASSQDPPTPNLYNEQFF. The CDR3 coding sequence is TGCGCCAGCAGCCAAGATCCCCCGACTCCTAACCTCTACAATGAGCAGTTCTTC.

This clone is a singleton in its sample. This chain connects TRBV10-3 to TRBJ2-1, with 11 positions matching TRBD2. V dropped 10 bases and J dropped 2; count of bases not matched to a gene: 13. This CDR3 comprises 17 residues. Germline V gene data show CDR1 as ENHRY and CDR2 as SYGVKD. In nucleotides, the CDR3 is TGTGCCACCGCTACTACTAGCGGGAGTAGCGCCTACAATGAGCAGTTCTTC. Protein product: CATATTSGSSAYNEQFF.

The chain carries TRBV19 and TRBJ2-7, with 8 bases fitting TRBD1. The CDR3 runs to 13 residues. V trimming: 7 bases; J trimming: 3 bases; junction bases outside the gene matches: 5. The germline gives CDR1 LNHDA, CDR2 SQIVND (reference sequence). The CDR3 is CASTDRGGYEQYF. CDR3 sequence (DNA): TGTGCCAGTACCGACAGGGGCGGCTACGAGCAGTACTTC. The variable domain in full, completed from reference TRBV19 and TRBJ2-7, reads DGGITQSPKYLFRKEGQNVTLSCEQNLNHDAMYWYRQDPGQGLRLIYYSQIVNDFQKGDIAEGYSVSREKKESFPLTVTSAQKNPTAFYLCASTDRGGYEQYFGPGTRLTVT.

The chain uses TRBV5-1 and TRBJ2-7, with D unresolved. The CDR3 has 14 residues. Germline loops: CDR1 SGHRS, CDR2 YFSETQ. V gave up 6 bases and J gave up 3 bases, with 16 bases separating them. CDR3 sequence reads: CASTGQPGFYEQYF. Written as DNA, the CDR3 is TGCGCCAGCACCGGTCAACCAGGCTTCTACGAGCAGTACTTC.